These 23 T cell receptor beta chains originate from one sample sequenced in a study of CD8+CD57+ T cells in acquired aplastic anemia. Selection for sequencing was limited to patients who had shown CD8+CD57+ cell expansion by flow cytometry. The use of genomic DNA as template underpinned the TCR beta VDJ and CDR3 profiling. TCRdb re-called the reads through MiXCR, storing one row per CDR3 protein. The sample holds hundreds of thousands of distinct CDR3 sequences, about three fifths seen once. The specimen was sorted CD4+, CD8+, or CD8+CD57+ T cells (not recorded which) from PBMCs. The receptors here all came from a human donor with aplastic anemia.

This sequence joins TRBV13 and TRBJ2-7; D uncertain. Germline V gene lookup returns CDR1 PRHDT and CDR2 FYEKMQ (reference sequence). The CDR3 is made up of 14 amino acids. With 2 bases removed from V and 1 base from J, the gap between germline ends came to 9 bases. CDR3 loop: CASSLWAESYEQYF. The CDR3 DNA sequence: TGTGCCAGCAGCTTATGGGCGGAGTCCTACGAGCAGTACTTC.

This clonotype was recorded at least ten times. The chain employs TRBV5-5 and TRBJ2-1, with D unclear. The germline V gene has CDR1 SGHKS and CDR2 YYEKEE (reference sequence). This CDR3 spans 15 amino acids. Trimming removed 5 bases from V and 0 bases from J, with 12 bases in between. Here the CDR3 reads CASRSTGSSYNEQFF. In DNA form, the CDR3 reads TGTGCCAGCAGATCCACGGGTAGCTCCTACAATGAGCAGTTCTTC.

At least ten counts were recorded for this clonotype. This chain's CDR3 is CSATPSVGRADEQYF. In DNA form, the CDR3 reads TGCAGTGCGACCCCTAGCGTTGGGAGGGCCGACGAGCAGTACTTC. The genes are TRBV20-1 and TRBJ2-7, with 7 bases fitting TRBD2. CDR1 and CDR2 (germline): DFQATT, SNEGSKA (reference sequence). The CDR3 covers 15 residues. The V segment lost 6 bases and the J segment 5 bases; nucleotides outside the gene matches: 16.

This clonotype was seen repeatedly, ten times or more. The rearrangement uses TRBV25-1 and TRBJ2-3, with D uncertain. V shed 1 base and J shed 1 base, with 12 bases lying between them. The CDR3 spans 16 residues. Germline V gene sequence: CDR1 MGHDK, CDR2 SYGVNS. The CDR3 DNA sequence: TGTGCCAGCAGTGAATCGGTAGCTGTGGGCACAGATACGCAGTATTTT. It encodes CASSESVAVGTDTQYF.

This clonotype was found a few times. This chain joins TRBV10-3 and TRBJ2-2, with D possibly being TRBD2 (5 bases). CDR1 ENHRY and CDR2 SYGVKD come from the germline V gene. The CDR3 runs to 15 residues. Trimming took 5 bases from V and 4 from J, leaving 14 bases between them. For the CDR3, the DNA is TGTGCCATCAGTAACGGGAATCTTGGCACCGGGGAGCTGTTTTTT. Encoded protein: CAISNGNLGTGELFF.

Concerning this clonotype itself: Given the absence of the conserved phenylalanine or tryptophan at the CDR3 end, a read error is likely. The J gene is TRBJ1-2, the V gene TRBV7-9, with D uncertain. The V gene's germline CDR1 is SEHNR and CDR2 FQNEAQ (reference sequence). This CDR3 is 13 amino acids long. The CDR3 nucleotides read TGCGCCAGCACCCGGGAGGATAACTATGGCTACACCCTC. Protein product: CASTREDNYGYTL.

This clonotype was observed once. The chain couples TRBV20-1 to TRBJ1-1; 8 bases fit TRBD1. Germline CDR1 is DFQATT and CDR2 is SNEGSKA (reference sequence). The CDR3 sequence is 14 residues long. This chain's CDR3 is CRPWDRSLPTEAFF. DNA of the CDR3: TGCAGACCCTGGGACAGGAGTTTACCAACTGAAGCTTTCTTT.

The chain uses TRBV7-9 and TRBJ2-7; no clear D gene. Per the germline V gene, CDR1 is SEHNR and CDR2 is FQNEAQ (reference sequence). Trimming left V 4 bases short and J 3 bases short, with 13 bases between. This CDR3 has 14 residues. The CDR3 sequence is CASSSRPLIYEQYF. The DNA for the CDR3 is TGTGCCAGCAGCTCCCGACCGCTCATCTACGAGCAGTACTTC.

The rearrangement joins TRBV20-1 to TRBJ1-1; D might be TRBD1 (5 bases). V gave up 7 bases and J gave up 3 bases, with 18 bases separating them. The germline CDR1 and CDR2 sequences are DFQATT and SNEGSKA (reference sequence). The CDR3 consists of 14 residues. The CDR3 protein is CSVLLGETHTEAFF. CDR3 nucleotides: TGCAGTGTATTACTAGGGGAAACCCACACTGAAGCTTTCTTT.

The chain links TRBV29-1 to TRBJ1-2; no definite D call. Per germline, CDR1 SQVTM and CDR2 ANQGSEA. V lost 7 bases and J lost 4, with 7 bases in between. The CDR3 spans 10 residues. The CDR3 DNA reads as TGCAGCGCCGATCTCTATGGCTACACCTTC. Protein product: CSADLYGYTF.

V usage is TRBV7-9 and J usage is TRBJ2-7; D tentatively fits TRBD1 or TRBD2 (5 bases each). Trimming left V 0 bases short and J 2 bases short, with 11 bases between. CDR1 is SEHNR and CDR2 is FQNEAQ in the germline V gene (reference sequence). CDR3 size: 15 residues. CDR3 nucleotides: TGTGCCAGCAGCTTAGCAAGTATGGGACCCTACGAGCAGTACTTC. This encodes CASSLASMGPYEQYF.

This chain uses TRBV2 with TRBJ2-2; a possible D gene is TRBD1 (5 bases). The V end lost 5 bases, the J end lost 6 bases, and 7 bases lay between the germline ends. The germline V gene has CDR1 SNHLY and CDR2 FYNNEI. The CDR3 consists of 12 residues. Here the CDR3 reads CASSRGSGELFF. CDR3 nucleotide sequence: TGTGCCAGCAGTAGGGGCTCCGGGGAGCTGTTTTTT.

The CDR3 protein is CASSLEWGQGSEQYF. For the CDR3, the DNA is TGCGCCAGCAGCTTGGAGTGGGGACAGGGAAGCGAGCAGTACTTC. This chain links TRBV5-1 with TRBJ2-7, with 9 bases matching TRBD1. With V trimmed by 0 bases and J by 6 bases, 7 bases remained unmatched. The germline CDR1 and CDR2 sequences are SGHRS and YFSETQ. The CDR3 loop spans 15 amino acids.

This clonotype was picked up a small number of times. The gene calls are TRBV27 and TRBJ2-5, with D perhaps matching TRBD2 (5 bases). The CDR3 spans 17 residues. The germline V gene has CDR1 MNHEY and CDR2 SMNVEV (reference sequence). V lost 8 bases, J lost 5 bases, and 27 bases lay in between. The CDR3 here is CASPQTGVYRSRETQYF. For the CDR3, the DNA is TGTGCCAGCCCCCAGACCGGGGTCTATAGGAGTCGGGAGACCCAGTACTTC.

The rearrangement joins TRBV12-3 or TRBV12-4 to TRBJ2-3; D may be TRBD1 (6 bases). This CDR3 has 12 residues. The germline V and J ends were trimmed by 8 bases and 2 bases, with 8 bases remaining between them. The DNA for the CDR3 is TGTGCCAGCTCAGGGGACACAGATACGCAGTATTTT. Amino acid sequence: CASSGDTDTQYF.

This clonotype was seen repeatedly, ten times or more. V gene TRBV5-4 combines with J gene TRBJ2-1, with 7 bases lining up with TRBD1. The J segment lost 3 bases and the V segment lost 4 bases, leaving 10 bases of the junction unmatched. The CDR3 is 16 residues long. Germline loops: CDR1 SGHNT, CDR2 YYREEE (reference sequence). CDR3 region: CASSMMRQGFYNEQFF. The CDR3 bases are TGTGCCAGCAGCATGATGAGACAGGGATTCTACAATGAGCAGTTCTTC.

The rearrangement uses TRBV2 and TRBJ2-7; 7 bases are shared with TRBD2. This CDR3 has 13 residues. V lost 1 base and J lost 6; bases outside the gene matches: 3. Germline assignment: CDR1 SNHLY and CDR2 FYNNEI. CDR3: CASSEGGGTEQYF. CDR3 nucleotide sequence: TGTGCCAGCAGTGAAGGGGGGGGAACCGAGCAGTACTTC.

The J gene is TRBJ2-7, the V gene TRBV7-8, with TRBD2 matching over 8 bases. V gave up 6 bases and J gave up 0 bases; unmatched junction bases: 7. Germline lookup yields CDR1 SGHVS and CDR2 FQNEAQ. The CDR3 is 15 residues long. The CDR3 spells CASRQTSGSSYEQYF. DNA of the CDR3: TGTGCCAGCAGACAAACTAGCGGAAGCTCCTACGAGCAGTACTTC.

The chain has TRBV2 and TRBJ1-5; no definite D call. The germline V gene encodes CDR1 SNHLY and CDR2 FYNNEI. This CDR3 has 13 amino acids. The germline V and J ends were trimmed by 10 bases and 6 bases, with 16 bases remaining between them. CDR3 protein: CANSQFRSQPQHF. CDR3 DNA sequence: TGTGCCAACAGCCAATTTAGGAGTCAGCCCCAGCATTTT.

The gene calls are TRBV6-1 and TRBJ1-1; D uncertain. Trimming shortened V by 3 bases and J by 10 bases, and 24 bases separated the two germline ends. Germline CDR1 is MNHNS and CDR2 is SASEGT. This CDR3 spans 16 amino acids. CDR3 nucleotides: TGTGCCAGCAGTGACATAGGAAGACTGGTCGTTTTGGCAGCTTTCTTT. It yields the protein CASSDIGRLVVLAAFF.

This clonotype occurred a few times. CDR3 in DNA: TGCAGCGCCCATCGCGTAGATACGCAGTATTTT. Protein: CSAHRVDTQYF. This sequence joins TRBV29-1 and TRBJ2-3; D ambiguous. V gave up 7 bases and J gave up 5 bases, with 10 bases separating them. CDR3 length: 11 residues. The germline V gene has CDR1 SQVTM and CDR2 ANQGSEA.

This clonotype was recorded at least ten times. V is TRBV19 and J is TRBJ1-1; the D gene is possibly TRBD1 (6 bases). Germline V gives CDR1 LNHDA, CDR2 SQIVND (reference sequence). Between the trimmed V and J ends, which lost 6 bases and 4 bases, there was a span of 15 bases. This CDR3 region has 14 residues. The CDR3 here is CASSQDSPGTEAFF. The DNA for the CDR3 is TGTGCCAGTAGCCAGGACAGCCCGGGCACTGAAGCTTTCTTT.

In this sample, this clonotype turned up a few times. The chain combines TRBV25-1 with TRBJ2-7, with TRBD2 matching over 14 bases. There are 15 residues in the CDR3. The junction had 6 bases not matched to a gene; V was cut back by 8 bases and J by 3 bases. Germline V CDR1 and CDR2: MGHDK, SYGVNS. The CDR3 nucleotides are TGTGCCAGCCCCACCGGGACTAGCGGGAGCTACGAGCAGTACTTC. As protein: CASPTGTSGSYEQYF.